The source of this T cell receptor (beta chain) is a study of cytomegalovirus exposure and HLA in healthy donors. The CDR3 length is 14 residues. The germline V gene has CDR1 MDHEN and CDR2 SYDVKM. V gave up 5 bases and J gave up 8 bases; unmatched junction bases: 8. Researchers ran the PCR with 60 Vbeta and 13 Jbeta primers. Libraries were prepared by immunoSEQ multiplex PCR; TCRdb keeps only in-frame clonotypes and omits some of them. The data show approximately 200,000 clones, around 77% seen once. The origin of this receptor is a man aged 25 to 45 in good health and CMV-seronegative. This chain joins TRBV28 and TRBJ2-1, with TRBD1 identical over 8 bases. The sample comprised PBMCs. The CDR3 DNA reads TGTGCCAGCAGTCTAACCCGCAGGGGGCATGAGCAGTTCTTC. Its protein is CASSLTRRGHEQFF.